Listed below are T cell receptor beta chains from one sample, sequenced in a study of blood T cell repertoires in COVID-19. Profiled with immunoSEQ multiplex PCR; TCRdb holds only in-frame clones, not every one. This sample has fewer than 95,000 clones, with roughly 88% found just once. Sequencing was carried out using peripheral blood. These receptors all come from a man between 50 and 59 years old with active or convalescent COVID-19. Both conserved end residues are trimmed from each CDR3. Fields, in order: V gene, clone size, CDR3 protein. A row's size may be missing; if present it is once, few, many or a size class.

TRBV19,NA,ASTRSQGTEAF
TRBV6-5,NA,ASSYRGNSGELF
TRBV10-3,NA,AISEGGFNEKLF
TRBV12-3/TRBV12-4,NA,ASSRDRAYEQY
TRBV5-1,NA,ASSLGTSGPQETQY
TRBV25-1,NA,ASSASRVAQY
TRBV14,many,ASSQGNPGSEAF
TRBV13,NA,ASSLISGEGTEAF
TRBV6-5,NA,ASSTQGFETQY
TRBV5-8,NA,ASSEQGRVNQPQH
TRBV10-3,NA,ATGPSGDYNEQF
TRBV29-1,NA,SVEGGTGGNTGELF
TRBV7-8,NA,ASSSRTTSGDSEQF
TRBV4-2,NA,ASSQDLLGQGNEQY
TRBV5-4,NA,ASSSGGLVTDTQY
TRBV18,NA,ASSLTPRTDTQY
TRBV7-2,few,ASSLFEGAIFNSPLH
TRBV7-2,few,ASSLEDAEETQY
TRBV7-6,few,ASSPWTSGTGELF
TRBV3-1/TRBV3-2,few,ASSQAGTSGRQGNEQF
TRBV18,NA,ASSLRENTEAF
TRBV14,NA,ASSRPFGTGGANTEAF
TRBV7-9,once,ASSSGRGLTDTQY
TRBV28,NA,ASSLIGQDYQPQH
TRBV27,NA,ASRLAGTGSFEAF
TRBV19,NA,ASSLRQPPYEQY
TRBV12-3/TRBV12-4,NA,ASSAGGYEQY
TRBV6-5,NA,ASSYRRTGSYEQY
TRBV28,NA,ASSTSDRGETQY
TRBV4-1,NA,ASSRQDYTEAF
TRBV20-1,NA,SASGLGDQVANEQF
TRBV12-5,NA,APPVGGGRVHYEQY
TRBV12-5,NA,ASTGAGNQPQH
TRBV5-1,NA,ASSFTALAGAETQY
TRBV6-5,NA,ASSLRQGSGELF
TRBV5-4,once,ASSTRDSLNTEAF
TRBV18,NA,ASSPPVRGQGANEQF
TRBV5-6,NA,ASSPGGGYEQY
TRBV7-8,NA,ASSWTGEKDGYT
TRBV7-8,NA,ASSSVRDRGLSGANVLT